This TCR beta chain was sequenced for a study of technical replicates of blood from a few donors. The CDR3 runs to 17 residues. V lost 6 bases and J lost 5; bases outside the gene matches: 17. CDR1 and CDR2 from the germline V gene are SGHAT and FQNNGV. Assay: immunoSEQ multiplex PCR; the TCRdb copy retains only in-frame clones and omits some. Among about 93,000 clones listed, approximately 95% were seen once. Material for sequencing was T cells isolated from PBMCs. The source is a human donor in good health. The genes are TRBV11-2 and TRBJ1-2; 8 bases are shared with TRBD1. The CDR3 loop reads CASSPPGQVTFGYGYTF. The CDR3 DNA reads TGTGCCAGCAGTCCTCCGGGACAGGTGACTTTTGGTTATGGCTACACCTTC. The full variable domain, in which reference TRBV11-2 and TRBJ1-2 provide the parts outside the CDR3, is EAGVAQSPRYKIIEKRQSVAFWCNPISGHATLYWYQQILGQGPKLLIQFQNNGVVDDSQLPKDRFSAERLKGVDSTLKIQPAKLEDSAVYLCASSPPGQVTFGYGYTFGSGTRLTVV.